This TCR beta chain was identified in a study of control samples from healthy donors and cancer patients. Using immunoSEQ multiplex PCR, the repertoire was profiled, and TCRdb retains in-frame clones only, with some absent. The sample has 120,000 or so clones, about 95% seen once. Germline V CDR1 and CDR2: SGHTA, FQGNSA. The CDR3 has 16 residues. The ends were cut back, 5 bases at V and 1 base at J, with 15 bases in the middle. This clonotype was sampled from a man aged 25 to 40 in good health. Sequencing was done on a sample of blood. This chain joins TRBV7-2 and TRBJ2-4; no definite D call. The CDR3 DNA follows: TGTGCCAGCAGCACCCGACCCGCCACCGCCAAAAACATTCAGTACTTC. Its protein product is CASSTRPATAKNIQYF.